The T cell receptor beta chain under discussion was sequenced for a study of blood T cells in healthy people across ages. The wider study: Template switching captured about one barcoded beta molecule per two T cells.

A second PCR, run for about 6 to 11 cycles, used a sample-barcoded 5' primer plus a J-beta primer mix. TCRdb fed the 5' RACE reads into MiXCR, producing one record per CDR3 protein. This repertoire shows hundreds of thousands of distinct CDR3 sequences, around 45% found once; its top ten account for roughly 34%. V was clipped by 6 bases and J by 3 bases; unmatched bases: 15. Looked up from germline, CDR1 is DFQATT and CDR2 is SNEGSKA (reference sequence). The CDR3 spans 17 residues. Individuals who donated were healthy Caucasians from Russia aged 6 to 90. Each donor had 8 to 10 milliliters of peripheral blood drawn. Samples had at least 6 million PBMCs isolated from them.

The specimen was blood. The chain links TRBV20-1 to TRBJ2-7; TRBD2 aligns across 12 bases. This clonotype was obtained from a woman aged 60-70 years in good health. CDR3 in DNA: TGCAGTGCGACTCTCCGACTAGCGGGAGTCATGCACTACGAGCAGTACTTC. It translates to CSATLRLAGVMHYEQYF.